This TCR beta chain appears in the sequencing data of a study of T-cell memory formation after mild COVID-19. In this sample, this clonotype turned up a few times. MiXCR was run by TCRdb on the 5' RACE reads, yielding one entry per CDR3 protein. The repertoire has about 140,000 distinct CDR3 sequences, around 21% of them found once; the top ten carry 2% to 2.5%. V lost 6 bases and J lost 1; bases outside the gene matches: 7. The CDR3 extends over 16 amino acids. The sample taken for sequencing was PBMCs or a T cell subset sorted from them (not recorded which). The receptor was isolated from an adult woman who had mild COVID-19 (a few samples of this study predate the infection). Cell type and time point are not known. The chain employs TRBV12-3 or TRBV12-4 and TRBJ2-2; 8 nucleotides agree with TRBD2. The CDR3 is CASRSSGGQNTGELFF. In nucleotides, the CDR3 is TGTGCCAGCAGGTCCAGCGGGGGTCAGAACACCGGGGAGCTGTTTTTT.